This T cell receptor beta chain derives from a study of T-cell reconstitution after alpha-beta-depleted transplantation in children. Study findings and constraints: About two months after transplant, alpha-beta T cells reportedly came from several hundred expanded graft clones. Surviving thymic progenitors and recipient T cells were the source of high TCRbeta diversity at day 60 in some patients.

It was with unique molecular identifiers that the TCRbeta library was prepared. MiXCR, run by TCRdb on the PCR reads, gives a single entry per CDR3 protein. This table holds approximately 800,000 distinct CDR3 sequences, roughly 16% found once. This clonotype was seen more than once but under ten times. Its antigen is still unknown. Trimming took off 8 bases at V and 5 bases at J, with 21 bases between the two ends. CDR1 is KGHSH, CDR2 LQKENI, per germline. The CDR3 extends over 16 amino acids. The chain recombines TRBV18 with TRBJ2-2; D is unresolved. The material sequenced was PBMCs, mostly from graft donor cells, taken 360 days after TCRalphabeta/CD19-depleted stem cell transplant. The source is a male patient aged 10-17 years who had a stem cell transplant for acute lymphoblastic leukemia, so the T cells may come from the graft donor. The CDR3 DNA follows: TGTGCCAGCGGACGTGAGACGGCTGAACGGACCGGGGAGCTGTTTTTT. This translates into CASGRETAERTGELFF.